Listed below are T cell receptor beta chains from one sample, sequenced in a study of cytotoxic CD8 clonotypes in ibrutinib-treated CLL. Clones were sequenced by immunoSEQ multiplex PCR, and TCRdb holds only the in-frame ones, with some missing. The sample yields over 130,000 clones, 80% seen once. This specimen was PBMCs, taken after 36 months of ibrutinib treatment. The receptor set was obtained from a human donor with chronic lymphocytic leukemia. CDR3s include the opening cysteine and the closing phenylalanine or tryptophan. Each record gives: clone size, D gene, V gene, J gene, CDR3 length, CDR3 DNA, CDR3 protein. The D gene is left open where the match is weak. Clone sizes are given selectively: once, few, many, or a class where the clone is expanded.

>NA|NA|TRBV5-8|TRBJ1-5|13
TGTGCCAGCAGTCGATGGGACAATCAGCCCCAGCATTTT
CASSRWDNQPQHF
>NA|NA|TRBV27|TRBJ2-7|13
TGTGCCAGCACTCCCGGACTCGGACACGAGCAGTACTTC
CASTPGLGHEQYF
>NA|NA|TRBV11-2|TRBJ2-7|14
TGTGCCAGCAGCTTAGATCCCACTTCATACGAGCAGTACTTC
CASSLDPTSYEQYF
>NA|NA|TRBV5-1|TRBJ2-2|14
TGCGCCAGCGTCCGGGACAAGAACACCGGGGAGCTGTTTTTT
CASVRDKNTGELFF
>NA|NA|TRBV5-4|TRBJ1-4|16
TGTGCCAGCAGTCCCCGACAGGAGTCAAATAATGAAAAACTGTTTTTT
CASSPRQESNNEKLFF
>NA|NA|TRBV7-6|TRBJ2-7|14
TGTGCCAGCAGCCAGCCGGGGGGCTCGGGTGAGCAGTACTTC
CASSQPGGSGEQYF
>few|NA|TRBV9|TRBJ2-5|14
TGTGCCAGCAGCGTACTGGAGGACGGGGAGACCCAGTACTTC
CASSVLEDGETQYF
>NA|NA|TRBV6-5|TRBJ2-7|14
TGTGCCAGCAGTTACTCCAGGGGATCCTACGAGCAGTACTTC
CASSYSRGSYEQYF
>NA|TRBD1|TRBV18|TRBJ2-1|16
TGTGCCAGCTCACCACCTGACAGGGTCTCGTACAATGAGCAGTTCTTC
CASSPPDRVSYNEQFF
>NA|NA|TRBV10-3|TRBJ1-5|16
TGTGCCATCAGTGAGTTGGGCAGGGGAAGCAATCAGCCCCAGCATTTT
CAISELGRGSNQPQHF
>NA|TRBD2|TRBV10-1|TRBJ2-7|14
TGCGCCAGCAGTGGGACTAGCGGGGTCCACGAGCAGTACTTC
CASSGTSGVHEQYF
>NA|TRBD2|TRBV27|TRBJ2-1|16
TGTGCCAGCAGTTTTCAGGGCTTGGCGGGGGTGGATGAGCAGTTCTTC
CASSFQGLAGVDEQFF
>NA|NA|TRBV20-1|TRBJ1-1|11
TGCAGTTTCCAGCTCCGTACTGAAGCTTTCTTT
CSFQLRTEAFF
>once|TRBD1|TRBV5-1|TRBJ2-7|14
TGCGCCAGCAGCCGCGAGGGACAGATGTACGAGCAGTACTTC
CASSREGQMYEQYF
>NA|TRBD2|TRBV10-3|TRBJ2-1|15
TGTGCCATCAGTGAGTCAGGACTAGCTTCCGATGAGCAGTTCTTC
CAISESGLASDEQFF
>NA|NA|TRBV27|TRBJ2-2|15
TGTGCCAGCAGTTTATTCCGGGGGGCGCCCGGGGAGCTGTTTTTT
CASSLFRGAPGELFF
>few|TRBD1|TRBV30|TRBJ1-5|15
TGTGCCTGGAGTATGAGTGGGACAGGCAATCAGCCCCAGCATTTT
CAWSMSGTGNQPQHF
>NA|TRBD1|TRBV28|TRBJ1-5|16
TGTGCCAGCAGCCCGATAAAGACAGGGCCTCGTCAGCCCCAGCATTTT
CASSPIKTGPRQPQHF
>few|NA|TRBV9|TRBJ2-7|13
TGTGCCAGCAGCGTAGCGCCGTCCTACGAGCAGTACTTC
CASSVAPSYEQYF
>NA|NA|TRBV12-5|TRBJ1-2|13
TGTGCTAGTGACCTTGACAAGCCCTATGGCTACACCTTC
CASDLDKPYGYTF
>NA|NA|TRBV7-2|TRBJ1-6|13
TGTGCCAGCAGCTTAACGGGGAATTCACCCCTCCACTTT
CASSLTGNSPLHF
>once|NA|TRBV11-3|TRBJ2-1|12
TGTGCCAGCAGCTTACAGGGTGGTGAGCAGTTCTTC
CASSLQGGEQFF
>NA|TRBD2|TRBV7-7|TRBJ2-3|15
TGTGCCAGCAGCCCTGGACTAGCGGCCACAGATACGCAGTATTTT
CASSPGLAATDTQYF
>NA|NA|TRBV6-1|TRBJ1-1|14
TGTGCCGCGGGGGGCGTCCTCTCAGGTGGTGAAGCTTTCTTT
CAAGGVLSGGEAFF
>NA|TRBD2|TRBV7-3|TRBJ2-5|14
TGTGCCAGCAGTCCCACCGGGACTATGGGGACCCAGTACTTC
CASSPTGTMGTQYF
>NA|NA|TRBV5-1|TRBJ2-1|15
TGCGCCAGCGGTCTGGGGGTGGGCTCCTACAATGAGCAGTTCTTC
CASGLGVGSYNEQFF
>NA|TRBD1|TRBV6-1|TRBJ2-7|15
TGTGCCAGCAGTGAGGGGGTGGACAGGGGCTACGAGCAGTACTTC
CASSEGVDRGYEQYF
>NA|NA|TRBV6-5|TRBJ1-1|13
TGTGCCAGCAGCCAAACAACGAGGGCCGAAGCTTTCTTT
CASSQTTRAEAFF
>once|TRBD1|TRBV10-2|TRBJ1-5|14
TGCGCCAGCGGGACAGGGGAAGGGAATCAGCCCCAGCATTTT
CASGTGEGNQPQHF
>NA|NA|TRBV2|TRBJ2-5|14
TGTGCCAGCAGTGTTTCACGGGACCAAGAGACCCAGTACTTC
CASSVSRDQETQYF
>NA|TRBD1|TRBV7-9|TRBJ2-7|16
TGTGCCAGCAGCAATACTGCCGGGACAGGGGTTAACGAGCAGTACTTC
CASSNTAGTGVNEQYF
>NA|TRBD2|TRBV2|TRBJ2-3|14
TGTGCCAGCAGTGAGGAACTAGCGGTAAATACGCAGTATTTT
CASSEELAVNTQYF
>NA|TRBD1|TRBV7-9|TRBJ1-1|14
TGTGCCAGCAGCTCGACAGGGTTGGACACTGAAGCTTTCTTT
CASSSTGLDTEAFF
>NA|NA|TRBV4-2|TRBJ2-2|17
TGTGCCAGCAGCCAAGATAGTCACGGCAGAAGCACCGGGGAGCTGTTTTTT
CASSQDSHGRSTGELFF
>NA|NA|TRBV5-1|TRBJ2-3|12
TGCGCCAGCAGCACGGGGACAGATACGCAGTATTTT
CASSTGTDTQYF
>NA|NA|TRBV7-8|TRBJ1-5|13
TGTGCCAGCAGCTTTGATTGGGGTCAGCCCCAGCATTTT
CASSFDWGQPQHF
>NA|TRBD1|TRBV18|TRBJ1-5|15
TGTGCCAGCTCGGATACAGGGGGCCTGAGCCAGCCCCAGCATTTT
CASSDTGGLSQPQHF
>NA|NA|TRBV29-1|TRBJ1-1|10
TGCAGCGTTGAAGGGTCTGAAGCTTTCTTT
CSVEGSEAFF
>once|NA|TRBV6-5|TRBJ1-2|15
TGTGCCAGCAGAGAACAGGGAAGGTTGAGCTATGGCTACACCTTC
CASREQGRLSYGYTF
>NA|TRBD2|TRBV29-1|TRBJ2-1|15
TGCAGCGTTAGTTGGCGGGAGAGCTCCTACAATGAGCAGTTCTTC
CSVSWRESSYNEQFF
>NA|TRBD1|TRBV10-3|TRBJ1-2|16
TGTGCCATCAGTGAGGCCGGGACAGGGGTTGACTATGGCTACACCTTC
CAISEAGTGVDYGYTF
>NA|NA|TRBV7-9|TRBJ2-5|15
TGTGCCAGCAGCCGAAGCTTGGGGTTACAGGAGACCCAGTACTTC
CASSRSLGLQETQYF
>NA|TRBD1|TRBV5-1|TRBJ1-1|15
TGCGCCAGCAGCCCGTCGACAGGGTATGGCACTGAAGCTTTCTTT
CASSPSTGYGTEAFF
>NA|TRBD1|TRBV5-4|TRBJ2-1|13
TGTGCCAGCAGCCAGACAGGGGTCAATGAGCAGTTCTTC
CASSQTGVNEQFF
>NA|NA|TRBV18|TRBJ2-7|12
TGTGCCAGCTCACCGGTAGCGAGCGAGCAGTACTTC
CASSPVASEQYF
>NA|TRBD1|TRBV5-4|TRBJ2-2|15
TGTGCCAGCAGCGCCGGGACAGGGGACACCGGGGAGCTGTTTTTT
CASSAGTGDTGELFF
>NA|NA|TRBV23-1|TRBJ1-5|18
TGCGCCAGCAGTCAATCTGGAGGGGCGAGGGGCGGCAATCAGCCCCAGCATTTT
CASSQSGGARGGNQPQHF
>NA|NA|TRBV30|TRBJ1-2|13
TGTGCCTGGAGGGGATGGACAGAGTATGGCTACACCTTC
CAWRGWTEYGYTF
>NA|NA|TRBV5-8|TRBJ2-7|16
TGTGCCAGCAGACCACGGGGGGCACTAAATTCCTACGAGCAGTACTTC
CASRPRGALNSYEQYF
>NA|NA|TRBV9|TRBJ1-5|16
TGTGCCAGCAGCGGCGGGGCCCCGAGCAGCAATCAGCCCCAGCATTTT
CASSGGAPSSNQPQHF